The 19 T cell receptor beta chains below were found in one sample sequenced in a study of cytomegalovirus exposure and HLA in healthy donors. The PCR contained 60 Vbeta and 13 Jbeta primers. Using immunoSEQ multiplex PCR, the repertoire was profiled, and TCRdb retains in-frame clones only, with some absent. The sample includes under 200,000 clones, around 80% of them seen just once. Input material: PBMCs. Source of these receptors: a human donor in good health.

The chain links TRBV29-1 to TRBJ2-3; 11 positions match TRBD2. Germline values: CDR1 SQVTM, CDR2 ANQGSEA. The CDR3 is made up of 13 amino acids. The ends lost 6 bases at V and 1 base at J; junction bases unmatched: 0. This CDR3 reads CSVTSGGTDTQYF. CDR3 sequence (DNA): TGCAGCGTGACTAGCGGGGGCACAGATACGCAGTATTTT.

J is TRBJ2-3 and V is TRBV9; TRBD1 agrees at 9 bases. The CDR3 runs to 15 residues. CDR1 SGDLS and CDR2 YYNGEE come from the germline V gene. The trim removed 0 bases at V and 3 bases at J, leaving 2 bases unmatched. The CDR3 region is CASSVDGTGTDTQYF. In nucleotides, the CDR3 is TGTGCCAGCAGCGTAGATGGGACAGGGACAGATACGCAGTATTTT.

J is TRBJ2-5 and V is TRBV6-6, with D possibly TRBD2 on 6 matching bases. The CDR3 loop spans 16 amino acids. CDR1 is MNHNY and CDR2 is SVGAGI in the germline V gene (reference sequence). V lost 5 bases and J lost 0, with 16 bases in between. CDR3 amino acids: CASSSPWGDHQETQYF. CDR3 DNA sequence: TGTGCCAGCAGTAGCCCTTGGGGGGACCACCAAGAGACCCAGTACTTC.

The J gene is TRBJ1-2, the V gene TRBV9; D not certain. Germline CDR1 reads SGDLS; CDR2 reads YYNGEE. Trimming took off 0 bases at V and 4 bases at J, with 10 bases between the two ends. The CDR3 covers 14 residues. Here the CDR3 DNA reads TGTGCCAGCAGCGTAGAGGCGGGAGCCTATGGCTACACCTTC. It encodes CASSVEAGAYGYTF.

CDR3 residues: CASSPTGISNQPQHF. The CDR3 DNA is TGTGCCAGCAGTCCAACAGGGATTAGCAATCAGCCCCAGCATTTT. The V and J genes are TRBV28 and TRBJ1-5, with D maybe TRBD1 (6 bases). The V gene lost 5 bases and the J gene lost 0 bases, with 11 bases spanning the gap. The CDR3 sequence is 15 residues long. The germline V gene has CDR1 MDHEN and CDR2 SYDVKM.

This chain links TRBV28 with TRBJ2-5, with 11 bases matching TRBD2. The length of the CDR3 is 15 residues. Trimming at V came to 2 bases and at J to 5 bases, leaving 4 bases not matched to a gene. Germline V CDR1 and CDR2: MDHEN, SYDVKM. The CDR3 region has the DNA TGTGCCAGCAGTTTACTAGCGGGGGGTGGTGAGACCCAGTACTTC. Translated: CASSLLAGGGETQYF.

The chain links TRBV19 to TRBJ1-5; TRBD1 matches 8 bases. This CDR3 spans 15 amino acids. Trimming took 4 bases from V and 5 from J; bases not matched to a gene: 7. Germline assignment: CDR1 LNHDA and CDR2 SQIVND (reference sequence). CDR3 amino acids: CASSTGQGRYQPQHF. The DNA for the CDR3 is TGTGCCAGTAGTACCGGACAGGGCCGTTATCAGCCCCAGCATTTT. Together with reference TRBV19 and TRBJ1-5, the CDR3 gives the full variable domain: DGGITQSPKYLFRKEGQNVTLSCEQNLNHDAMYWYRQDPGQGLRLIYYSQIVNDFQKGDIAEGYSVSREKKESFPLTVTSAQKNPTAFYLCASSTGQGRYQPQHFGDGTRLSIL.

CDR3 in amino acids: CASRTRQGAGSPLHF. As DNA, the CDR3 is TGTGCCAGCAGAACTCGACAGGGGGCAGGATCACCCCTCCACTTT. The rearrangement joins TRBV27 to TRBJ1-6; 10 bases agree with TRBD1. Trimming removed 6 bases from V and 10 bases from J; junction bases left unmatched: 9. This CDR3 is built from 15 residues. Germline CDR1 is MNHEY and CDR2 is SMNVEV (reference sequence).

V gene TRBV11-2 combines with J gene TRBJ1-1; 9 bases match TRBD1. The germline V gene has CDR1 SGHAT and CDR2 FQNNGV. J gave up 4 bases and V 4 bases, and 7 bases lay outside the gene matches. The CDR3 is 15 amino acids. The CDR3, as DNA: TGTGCCAGCAGCTCCCACAGGGGGCGCGGCACTGAAGCTTTCTTT. Translation: CASSSHRGRGTEAFF. Full variable domain (remainder filled in from reference TRBV11-2 and TRBJ1-1): EAGVAQSPRYKIIEKRQSVAFWCNPISGHATLYWYQQILGQGPKLLIQFQNNGVVDDSQLPKDRFSAERLKGVDSTLKIQPAKLEDSAVYLCASSSHRGRGTEAFFGQGTRLTVV.

The rearrangement uses TRBV4-2 and TRBJ2-3; 9 bases align to TRBD2. V was clipped by 1 base and J by 3 bases; unmatched bases: 8. Germline assignment: CDR1 LGHNA and CDR2 YNFKEQ. The CDR3 is made up of 17 amino acids. CDR3 DNA sequence: TGTGCCAGCAGCCAAGTTTTTAGCGGGGGACCAACAGATACGCAGTATTTT. Its translation: CASSQVFSGGPTDTQYF.

The chain uses TRBV6-1 and TRBJ2-1; 7 bases match TRBD2. The J segment lost 5 bases and the V segment lost 4 bases, leaving 11 bases of the junction unmatched. The CDR3 totals 16 residues. Looked up from germline, CDR1 is MNHNS and CDR2 is SASEGT. In DNA, the CDR3 is TGTGCCAGCAGTGTCCTTGGGCGGGGGATGAACAATGAGCAGTTCTTC. It is translated as CASSVLGRGMNNEQFF.

This clone was seen a few times. This rearrangement joins TRBV7-2 to TRBJ2-7, with D possibly matching TRBD1 (5 bases). Per germline, CDR1 SGHTA and CDR2 FQGNSA. Deletions cut 3 bases from V and 2 bases from J, with 14 bases between. This CDR3 comprises 15 residues. CDR3 in DNA: TGTGCCAGCAGCTTTCAAGGGGCCCTAGCCTACGAGCAGTACTTC. Its protein is CASSFQGALAYEQYF.

The chain has TRBV5-1 and TRBJ2-7; D is unclear. The V gene's germline CDR1 is SGHRS and CDR2 YFSETQ. V shed 4 bases and J shed 2 bases, with 10 bases lying between them. This CDR3 contains 13 residues. The CDR3: CASSPERAYEQYF. The CDR3 DNA reads as TGCGCCAGCAGCCCCGAGCGTGCCTACGAGCAGTACTTC.

This chain connects TRBV7-2 to TRBJ1-6; D possibly corresponds to TRBD1 (5 bases). In germline, CDR1 is SGHTA, CDR2 FQGNSA. CDR3 length: 15 amino acids. V was shortened by 1 base and J by 2 bases, with 6 bases between the two germline ends. The CDR3 region is CASSLVRAYNSPLHF. The CDR3 DNA sequence: TGTGCCAGCAGCTTAGTCAGGGCCTATAATTCACCCCTCCACTTT.

V is TRBV25-1 and J is TRBJ1-1; TRBD1 agrees at 10 bases. The CDR3 covers 16 residues. Germline V gene lookup returns CDR1 MGHDK and CDR2 SYGVNS. V dropped 2 bases and J dropped 3; count of bases not matched to a gene: 6. The CDR3 sequence: CASSERDRGVHTEAFF. Here the CDR3 DNA reads TGTGCCAGCAGTGAACGGGACAGGGGTGTTCACACTGAAGCTTTCTTT.

This CDR3 is CASSEGTSVTETQYF. CDR3 DNA: TGTGCCAGCAGTGAAGGGACTAGCGTAACAGAGACCCAGTACTTC. The rearrangement links TRBV6-1 to TRBJ2-5; 9 nucleotides agree with TRBD2. Germline V lookup: CDR1 MNHNS, CDR2 SASEGT. V lost 1 base and J lost 4; bases outside the gene matches: 4. CDR3 size: 15 residues.

The chain couples TRBV5-1 to TRBJ1-1; possibly TRBD1 for D (5 bases). Trimming removed 2 bases at V and 6 bases at J, with 20 bases between. Germline V gene sequence: CDR1 SGHRS, CDR2 YFSETQ. The CDR3 length is 16 residues. The CDR3 DNA reads as TGCGCCAGCAGCTTTGCTGGGGGGAATTTTTTATCTGAAGCTTTCTTT. This translates into CASSFAGGNFLSEAFF.

This clone has more than one count but fewer than ten. The chain joins TRBV2 to TRBJ2-7, with D possibly TRBD2 on 5 matching bases. Trimming pared 8 bases from V and 10 bases from J, leaving 12 bases between. CDR3 length: 10 residues. CDR1 and CDR2 from the germline V gene are SNHLY and FYNNEI. The CDR3 region has the DNA TGTGCCAGCGTGTTAGGGAGTCAGTACTTC. Protein: CASVLGSQYF.

The chain joins TRBV9 to TRBJ2-2, with D possibly TRBD1 on 5 matching bases. Trimming stripped 4 bases from V and 0 bases from J, with 13 bases between. The CDR3 has 16 residues. The germline V gene encodes CDR1 SGDLS and CDR2 YYNGEE. The CDR3 nucleotides read TGTGCCAGCAGCCCACACGGCAGGGCGAACACCGGGGAGCTGTTTTTT. Translated: CASSPHGRANTGELFF.